This is a list of T cell receptor beta chains from one sample in a study of OX40 agonist ivuxolimab in advanced cancers. Repertoires were generated with immunoSEQ multiplex PCR, while TCRdb's copy carries only in-frame clones and drops some. The sample carries 70,000 or so clones, more than 85% recorded once. This specimen was CD4+ or CD8+ T cells sorted from blood, taken in a trial of the OX40 agonist ivuxolimab. The receptors derive from an adult with an advanced solid tumor such as melanoma, head and neck, liver or kidney cancer. CDR3s include the opening cysteine and the closing phenylalanine or tryptophan. A D gene is named only where the DNA matches it firmly. The listing skips clone size in some rows; elsewhere it reads once, few, many or a size class.

j_call | v_call | d_call | cdr3_length | clone_size | cdr3_nt | cdr3_aa
TRBJ2-5 | TRBV15 | - | 18 | - | TGTGCCACCAGCAGATACCCGGGACCCCGGTCGACGAAGGAGACCCAGTACTTC | CATSRYPGPRSTKETQYF
TRBJ1-4 | TRBV4-1 | - | 15 | few | TGCGCCAGCAGCCAAGATAGGGGGACTAATGAAAAACTGTTTTTT | CASSQDRGTNEKLFF
TRBJ2-7 | TRBV11-2 | - | 15 | - | TGTGCCAGCAATACAGCCATGGATTACTCCTACGAGCAGTACTTC | CASNTAMDYSYEQYF
TRBJ2-3 | TRBV6-6 | - | 12 | - | TGTGCCAGCAGCCCCCTGGCGGATACGCAGTATTTT | CASSPLADTQYF
TRBJ1-2 | TRBV7-9 | - | 14 | - | TGTGCCAGCAGCATACAGTCAGGGGATTATGGCTACACCTTC | CASSIQSGDYGYTF
TRBJ2-1 | TRBV14 | TRBD2 | 20 | - | TGTGCCAGCAGCCGTTTAACCGGGACTAGCGGGTGGAGCTCCTACAATGAGCAGTTCTTC | CASSRLTGTSGWSSYNEQFF
TRBJ2-1 | TRBV19 | - | 15 | - | TGTGCCAGTAGTATAGTTGATAGCACCTACAATGAGCAGTTCTTC | CASSIVDSTYNEQFF
TRBJ1-5 | TRBV4-1 | - | 17 | - | TGCGCCAGCAGCCAAGACGGGGGGCTCACGGCTGGGCAGCCCCAGCATTTT | CASSQDGGLTAGQPQHF
TRBJ2-2 | TRBV6-5 | - | 14 | - | TGTGCCAGCAGTTACTCGATCGGGTCCGGGGAGCTGTTTTTT | CASSYSIGSGELFF
TRBJ1-1 | TRBV10-3 | - | 15 | - | TGTGCCATCAGTGAGTCTGCGGGGGGAGGTACTGAAGCTTTCTTT | CAISESAGGGTEAFF